The TCR beta chain described here comes from a study of OX40 agonist ivuxolimab in advanced cancers. About the study as a whole: The costimulatory receptor OX40 (CD134) was targeted by ivuxolimab, a fully human IgG2 agonistic monoclonal antibody. Prior anti-PD-1, anti-PD-L1 or anti-CTLA-4 therapy was permitted, and checkpoint inhibitors had been received by 40% to 50% of dose-escalation patients. Intravenous ivuxolimab was administered to patients every 2 weeks at six dose levels: 0.01, 0.1, 0.3, 1.5, 3 and 10 mg/kg. Partial responses occurred in three dose-escalation patients, of whom one had hepatocellular carcinoma and two had cutaneous melanoma. The paper covers the monotherapy dose-escalation part of the phase I ivuxolimab trial, which included N = 52 patients. In the dose-escalation cohort, over 65% of patients were male, and the mean age was approximately 60 years, with a range of roughly 23 to 85. Of the approximately 53 patients in dose escalation, about 20 had hepatocellular carcinoma, about 15 had melanoma, 9 had renal cell carcinoma and 9 had head and neck cancer. The point of sequencing TCRbeta in the periphery was to test whether ivuxolimab changed TCR sequence diversity and drove clonal T-cell expansion.

This clone occurred once. There is no known antigen for this receptor. Within one base of it there is no much larger clone, and no base qualities were kept. From the germline V gene, CDR1 is SGHTA and CDR2 is FQGNSA. Counted from cysteine to phenylalanine, this CDR3 has 15 amino acids. CDR3 DNA is the only sequence kept; it has 45 bases, read in frame from the first base. Between the V and J ends, shortened by 1 base and 10 bases respectively, the junction contains 19 bases. Genomic DNA was isolated from the sorted cells so that the TCRbeta CDR3 region could be sequenced. The immunoSEQ Assay was used to sequence the TCRbeta CDR3 regions. TCRdb mirrors the immuneACCESS table, restricted to in-frame sequences. Some clones are absent from its copies; in checked studies, under half trace to an unresolved V gene, and the reason for the others is unknown. The sample yields about 86,000 clones; around nine tenths were counted once. Approximately 1.5% of the sample rests with the top ten.

Patients with autoimmune disease history or receiving systemic immunosuppression were excluded from the trial. In every dose cohort, peripheral blood was drawn for TCR sequencing at baseline, cycle 4 day 1, and cycle 7 day 1. The samples were drawn from a first-in-human, open-label, multicenter phase I dose-escalation trial of ivuxolimab. The trial enrolled adults with locally advanced or metastatic head and neck squamous cell, hepatocellular, melanoma or renal cell carcinoma. Before TCR sequencing, CD4+ T cells and CD8+ T cells were sorted from peripheral blood as separate populations. Results and caveats for the whole study, not just this receptor: In the 0.1-3.0 mg/kg groups, partial responders were among the patients with the lowest normalized peripheral clonal expansion, particularly in CD8+ T cells. At doses of 0.1 to 3.0 mg/kg, clonal expansion of both CD4+ and CD8+ T cells in blood was seen between baseline and week 6. On average, CD8+ T cells showed more expanded clones than CD4+ T cells after ivuxolimab. Low levels of normalized T-cell clonal expansion were also seen in some nonresponding patients. The antigen specificity of the clonally expanded peripheral T cells was not determined.

The sample was CD4+ or CD8+ T cells sorted from blood, taken in a trial of the OX40 agonist ivuxolimab. The receptor comes from an adult with an advanced solid tumor such as melanoma, head and neck, liver or kidney cancer. The rearrangement joined TRBV7-2 to TRBJ2-5, with the D gene not confidently named. DNA sequence: TGTGCCAGCAGCTTAGGCCCCTCCTCAAATGCTGGCCAGTACTTC. Translation gives CASSLGPSSNAGQYF.